The clone carrying this TCR beta chain was counted a few times. What it recognizes is unknown. Other DNA sequences in this sample translate to the same CDR3. Via CD45RO/CCR7/CD25/CD127/CD95/CD27, cells of the CD4+ naive, central memory, regulatory and stem cell-like memory subsets were sorted. The sample originates from a study of beta chain features in type 1 diabetes. About the study: No age, gender or cell yield differences were seen between patients and healthy donors. Examination covered roughly 100,000,000 sorted cells spanning all samples.

Study results and limitations: Researchers report that Type 1 diabetes patients had moderately but significantly shorter TCRB CDR3s across all four CD4+ subsets. PCR might preferentially amplify shorter templates, equally in patients and controls.

Investigators reverse transcribed all isolated RNA, so they sequenced expressed TCRB transcripts. Some clones are missing from TCRdb's copy, which holds only in-frame ones; the method was immunoSEQ multiplex PCR. Of 600,000 to 700,000 clones in the sample, 13% were seen once. The CDR3 extends over 14 amino acids. Germline-derived CDR1 and CDR2 are MGHRA and YSYEKL. V lost 0 bases and J lost 0, with 5 bases in between. Input material: naive CD4+ T cells from blood. This clonotype was obtained from a man between 18 and 35 years old with type 1 diabetes. The V call is TRBV4-1, the J call TRBJ1-2, with D unresolved. Here the CDR3 reads CASSQDPANYGYTF. The CDR3 DNA is TGCGCCAGCAGCCAAGATCCCGCTAACTATGGCTACACCTTC.